Following are 20 T cell receptor beta chains from one sample sequenced in a study of blood T cell repertoires in COVID-19. The method was immunoSEQ multiplex PCR; TCRdb's version includes in-frame clones alone and lacks a portion of them. The sample contains 250,000 or so clones, 80% to 90% of which appear only once. Sequencing was done on a sample of PBMCs or T cells enriched from blood (not recorded which). Receptors originate from a woman under 40 with acute COVID-19.

The chain joins TRBV27 to TRBJ1-2; 7 bases match TRBD1. V lost 5 bases to trimming and J lost 4 bases; unmatched junction nucleotides: 10. There are 15 residues in the CDR3. Germline values: CDR1 MNHEY, CDR2 SMNVEV (reference sequence). This chain's CDR3 is CASSTDREWGYGYTF. In DNA, the CDR3 is TGTGCCAGCAGTACCGACAGGGAATGGGGCTATGGCTACACCTTC.

The chain employs TRBV7-8 and TRBJ2-3; D uncertain. Germline V gene sequence: CDR1 SGHVS, CDR2 FQNEAQ. This CDR3 has 14 amino acids. Trimming removed 5 bases from V and 3 bases from J, with 12 bases in between. DNA for the CDR3: TGTGCCAGCAGCGTGACTCCAATTACAGATACGCAGTATTTT. Translated, it gives CASSVTPITDTQYF. The whole variable domain, filled in from reference TRBV7-8 and TRBJ2-3, reads GAGVSQSPRYKVAKRGQDVALRCDPISGHVSLFWYQQALGQGPEFLTYFQNEAQLDKSGLPSDRFFAERPEGSVSTLKIQRTQQEDSAVYLCASSVTPITDTQYFGPGTRLTVL.

The chain couples TRBV27 to TRBJ2-7, with unresolved D. This CDR3 region has 11 residues. The V end was cut by 5 bases, the J end by 5 bases, with 7 bases between. Germline-derived CDR1 and CDR2 are MNHEY and SMNVEV (reference sequence). In nucleotides, the CDR3 is TGTGCCAGCAGTGCCAGAAACGAGCAGTACTTC. Its translation is CASSARNEQYF.

The J gene is TRBJ2-5, the V gene TRBV25-1, with a tentative D call TRBD2 (7 bases). V gave up 6 bases and J gave up 1 base, with 9 bases separating them. Germline V gives CDR1 MGHDK, CDR2 SYGVNS. This CDR3 is 13 amino acids long. The CDR3 is CASRRGGQETQYF. DNA of the CDR3: TGTGCCAGCAGGAGGGGGGGCCAAGAGACCCAGTACTTC.

The V and J genes are TRBV11-2 and TRBJ2-1, with a possible D match to TRBD2 (5 bases). Trimming stripped 2 bases from V and 3 bases from J, with 11 bases between. This CDR3 region has 15 residues. Germline V gene sequence: CDR1 SGHAT, CDR2 FQNNGV. The CDR3 nucleotides read TGTGCCAGCAGCTTAAATTTCCGGGACTACAATGAGCAGTTCTTC. It specifies CASSLNFRDYNEQFF.

This clone appeared once. CDR3 sequence reads: CASSETGYEQYF. CDR3 DNA: TGTGCCAGCAGCGAGACAGGGTACGAGCAGTACTTC. The chain has TRBV28 and TRBJ2-7; 7 bases line up with TRBD1. The V gene end was trimmed by 6 bases and the J gene end by 4 bases; junction bases not matched to a gene: 3. CDR1 and CDR2 (germline): MDHEN, SYDVKM. The CDR3 contains 12 residues.

The chain joins TRBV10-3 to TRBJ2-1; D perhaps matches TRBD1 (6 bases). This CDR3 has 15 residues. Trimming took off 3 bases at V and 6 bases at J, with 15 bases between the two ends. Looked up from germline, CDR1 is ENHRY and CDR2 is SYGVKD. CDR3 sequence reads: CAISDSTGTVNEQFF. The CDR3 DNA reads as TGTGCCATCAGTGACTCGACAGGCACCGTCAATGAGCAGTTCTTC.

This clone showed up just once. V is TRBV10-3 and J is TRBJ2-1, with TRBD2 matching 7 bases. The germline V gene encodes CDR1 ENHRY and CDR2 SYGVKD. V shed 5 bases and J 6 bases; nucleotides not matched to a gene: 13. The length of the CDR3 is 16 residues. The CDR3 protein is CAISLSGLGRVNEQFF. The CDR3 DNA reads as TGTGCCATCAGTTTGTCGGGACTGGGGAGGGTCAATGAGCAGTTCTTC.

The rearrangement uses TRBV27 and TRBJ1-5, with D unclear. The CDR3 has 12 amino acids. Deletions cut 5 bases from V and 6 bases from J, with 8 bases between. Germline V CDR1 and CDR2: MNHEY, SMNVEV (reference sequence). CDR3 residues: CASSTAGQPQHF. The CDR3 DNA sequence: TGTGCCAGCAGTACAGCGGGTCAGCCCCAGCATTTT.

J is TRBJ1-6 and V is TRBV5-4; D perhaps matches TRBD1 (6 bases). The CDR3 is 16 amino acids. Germline CDR1 SGHNT, CDR2 YYREEE (reference sequence). The germline V and J ends were trimmed by 3 bases and 10 bases, with 20 bases remaining between them. The DNA of the CDR3 is TGTGCCAGCAGCTCCCAGAAACAGGGAAAAGGGTCACCCCTCCACTTT. The encoded protein is CASSSQKQGKGSPLHF.

This chain links TRBV18 with TRBJ2-7; weak D call: TRBD1 (5 bases). The V end was cut by 2 bases, the J end by 0 bases, with 11 bases between. Germline values: CDR1 KGHSH, CDR2 LQKENI. This CDR3 contains 15 residues. The CDR3 sequence is CASSPSTDSSYEQYF. CDR3 sequence (DNA): TGTGCCAGCTCACCATCGACAGACAGCTCCTACGAGCAGTACTTC. The whole variable domain, filled in from reference TRBV18 and TRBJ2-7, reads NAGVMQNPRHLVRRRGQEARLRCSPMKGHSHVYWYRQLPEEGLKFMVYLQKENIIDESGMPKERFSAEFPKEGPSILRIQQVVRGDSAAYFCASSPSTDSSYEQYFGPGTRLTVT.

The V call is TRBV3-1 (or the pseudogene TRBV3-2), the J call TRBJ2-3, with 8 bases fitting TRBD2. Looked up from germline, CDR1 is LGHDT and CDR2 is YNNKEL (reference sequence). CDR3 length: 15 amino acids. Trimming removed 2 bases from V and 2 bases from J; junction bases left unmatched: 3. The CDR3 here is CASSQSSGITDTQYF. CDR3 in DNA: TGTGCCAGCAGCCAAAGTAGCGGGATCACAGATACGCAGTATTTT.

The chain carries TRBV5-6 and TRBJ2-1; no clear D gene. CDR3 size: 16 residues. Germline loops: CDR1 SGHDT, CDR2 YYEEEE. Trimming stripped 0 bases from V and 0 bases from J, with 10 bases between. CDR3 protein: CASSLAQSSSYNEQFF. DNA for the CDR3: TGTGCCAGCAGCTTGGCCCAGTCCAGCTCCTACAATGAGCAGTTCTTC.

The J gene is TRBJ2-2, the V gene TRBV3-1 (or the pseudogene TRBV3-2), with a possible D match to TRBD2 (5 bases). Deletions cut 11 bases from V and 5 bases from J, with 24 bases between. The CDR3 has 16 amino acids. Germline V lookup: CDR1 LGHDT, CDR2 YNNKEL (reference sequence). CDR3 residues: CAARASTPLGTGELFF. CDR3 sequence (DNA): TGTGCCGCTAGGGCTAGCACCCCCTTGGGGACCGGGGAGCTGTTTTTT.

CDR3 sequence (DNA): TGTGCCAGTAGTATAGACCATGTAGTGGGAGCCTACAATGAGCAGTTCTTC. Translation gives CASSIDHVVGAYNEQFF. The chain carries TRBV19 and TRBJ2-1, with D possibly matching TRBD2 (5 bases). The length of the CDR3 is 17 residues. Germline lookup yields CDR1 LNHDA and CDR2 SQIVND (reference sequence). The germline V and J ends were trimmed by 0 bases and 2 bases, with 14 bases remaining between them.

The rearrangement uses TRBV10-2 and TRBJ2-1, with D tentatively TRBD2 (5 bases). The CDR3 spans 15 residues. Germline V gives CDR1 WSHSY, CDR2 SAAADI. The V end was cut by 5 bases, the J end by 10 bases, with 21 bases between. The CDR3 reads CASSIGLQYNVEQFF. The CDR3 region has the DNA TGCGCCAGCAGTATAGGACTCCAGTACAATGTGGAGCAGTTCTTC.

Here the CDR3 reads CASSLGQTSSPLHF. CDR3 sequence (DNA): TGTGCCAGCAGTCTCGGACAGACCAGCTCACCCCTCCACTTT. V and J are TRBV28 and TRBJ1-6; a possible D gene is TRBD1 (6 bases). Germline lookup yields CDR1 MDHEN and CDR2 SYDVKM. V was pared by 5 bases and J by 10 bases, with 15 bases between. The CDR3 has 14 residues.

This chain uses TRBV15 with TRBJ2-6; D is perhaps TRBD2 (5 bases). This CDR3 has 16 residues. V lost 1 base, J lost 4 bases, and 11 bases lay in between. CDR1 LNHNV and CDR2 YYDKDF come from the germline V gene (reference sequence). CDR3 sequence (DNA): TGTGCCACCAGCAGAGCAGCGGTTGGGGGGGCCAACGTCCTGACTTTC. Translating it yields CATSRAAVGGANVLTF.

This chain links TRBV5-6 with TRBJ2-7, with 8 bases fitting TRBD2. The V and J ends lost 4 bases and 4 bases, in that order; junction bases with no gene match: 10. The germline V gene encodes CDR1 SGHDT and CDR2 YYEEEE. The CDR3 has 15 residues. CDR3 DNA sequence: TGTGCCAGCAGCCTCGTAGGGAGCGGGAGTTACGAGCAGTACTTC. Its translation is CASSLVGSGSYEQYF.

The chain couples TRBV15 to TRBJ2-1, with a tentative D call TRBD1 (6 bases). Germline V gene sequence: CDR1 LNHNV, CDR2 YYDKDF (reference sequence). V was clipped by 0 bases and J by 8 bases, with 17 bases between them. CDR3 length equals 16 residues. The CDR3 loop is CATSRDKAPGVYEQFF. The CDR3 coding sequence is TGTGCCACCAGCAGAGATAAGGCCCCAGGGGTCTATGAGCAGTTCTTC.